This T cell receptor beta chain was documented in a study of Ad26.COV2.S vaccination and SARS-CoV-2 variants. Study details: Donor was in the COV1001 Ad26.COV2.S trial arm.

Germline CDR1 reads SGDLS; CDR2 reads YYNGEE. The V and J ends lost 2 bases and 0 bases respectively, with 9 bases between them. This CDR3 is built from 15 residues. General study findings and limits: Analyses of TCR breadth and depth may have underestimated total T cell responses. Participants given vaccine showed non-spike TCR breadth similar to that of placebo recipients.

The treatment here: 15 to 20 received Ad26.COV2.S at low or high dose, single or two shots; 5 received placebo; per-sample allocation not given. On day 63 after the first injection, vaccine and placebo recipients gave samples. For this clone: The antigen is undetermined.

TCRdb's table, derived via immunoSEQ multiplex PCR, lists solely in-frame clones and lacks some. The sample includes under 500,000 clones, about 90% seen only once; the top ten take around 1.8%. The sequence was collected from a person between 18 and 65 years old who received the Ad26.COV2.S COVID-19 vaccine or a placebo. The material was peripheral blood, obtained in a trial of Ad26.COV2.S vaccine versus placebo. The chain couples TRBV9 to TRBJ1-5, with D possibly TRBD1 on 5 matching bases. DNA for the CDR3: TGTGCCAGCAGCGTTTCAGGGACTAGCAATCAGCCCCAGCATTTT. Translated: CASSVSGTSNQPQHF. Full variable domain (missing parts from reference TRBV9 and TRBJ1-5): DSGVTQTPKHLITATGQRVTLRCSPRSGDLSVYWYQQSLDQGLQFLIQYYNGEERAKGNILERFSAQQFPDLHSELNLSSLELGDSALYFCASSVSGTSNQPQHFGDGTRLSIL.